This T cell receptor (beta chain) comes out of a study of blood T cells in healthy people across ages. Study-wide results and caveats: Versus aged donors, long-lived donors had higher diversity and more naive CD4+ cells.

This clonotype was recorded many times. Its matching antigen is unknown. For the second PCR, which ran for 7 to 11 cycles, a sample-barcoded 5' primer and a J-beta primer mix were used. TCRdb re-called the 5' RACE reads with MiXCR, one entry per CDR3 protein. The sample consists of about 1.8 million distinct CDR3 sequences, 49% of them appearing once. Material for sequencing was blood. The origin of this receptor is a woman aged 40 to 50 in good health.

In DNA form, the CDR3 reads TGCGCCAGCAGCCAAGATAGGGTTCAGCCCCAGCATTTT. Protein sequence: CASSQDRVQPQHF. V gene TRBV4-3 combines with J gene TRBJ1-5, with D unclear. CDR3 length equals 13 residues. Trimming took 0 bases from V and 6 from J, leaving 6 bases between them. From germline, CDR1 is LGHNA and CDR2 YSLEER.